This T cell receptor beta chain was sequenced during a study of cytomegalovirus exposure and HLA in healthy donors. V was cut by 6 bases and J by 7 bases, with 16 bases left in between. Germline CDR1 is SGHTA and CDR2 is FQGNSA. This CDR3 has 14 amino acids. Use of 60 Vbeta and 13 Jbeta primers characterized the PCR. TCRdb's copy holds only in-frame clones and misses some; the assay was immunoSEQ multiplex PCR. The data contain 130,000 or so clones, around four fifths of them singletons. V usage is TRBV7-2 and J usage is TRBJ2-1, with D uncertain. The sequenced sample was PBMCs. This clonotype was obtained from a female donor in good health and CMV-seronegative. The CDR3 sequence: CASRRGGGGNEQFF. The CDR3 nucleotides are TGTGCCAGCAGAAGAGGCGGCGGTGGAAATGAGCAGTTCTTC.